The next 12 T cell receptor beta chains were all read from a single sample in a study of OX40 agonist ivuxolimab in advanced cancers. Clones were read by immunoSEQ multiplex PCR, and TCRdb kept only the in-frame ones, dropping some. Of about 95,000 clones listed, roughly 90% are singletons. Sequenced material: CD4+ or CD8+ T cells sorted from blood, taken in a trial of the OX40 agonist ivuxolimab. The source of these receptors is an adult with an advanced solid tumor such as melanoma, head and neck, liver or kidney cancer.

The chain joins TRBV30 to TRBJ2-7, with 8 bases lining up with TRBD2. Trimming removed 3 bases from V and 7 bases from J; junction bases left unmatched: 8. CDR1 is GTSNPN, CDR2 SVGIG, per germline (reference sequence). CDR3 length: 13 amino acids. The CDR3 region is CAWRRPGTREQYF. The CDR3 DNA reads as TGTGCCTGGAGACGTCCCGGGACTAGGGAGCAGTACTTC.

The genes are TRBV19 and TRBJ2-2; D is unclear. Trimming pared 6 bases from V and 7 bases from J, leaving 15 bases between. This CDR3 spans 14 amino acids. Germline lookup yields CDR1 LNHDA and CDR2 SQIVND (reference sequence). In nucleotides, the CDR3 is TGTGCCAGTAGGAGTACACTTTTGATCGGGGAGCTGTTTTTT. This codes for CASRSTLLIGELFF.

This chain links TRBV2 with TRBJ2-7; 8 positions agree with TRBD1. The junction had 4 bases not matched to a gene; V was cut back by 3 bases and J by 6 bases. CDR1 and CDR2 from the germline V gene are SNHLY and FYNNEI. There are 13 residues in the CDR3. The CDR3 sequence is CASSEDRAPEQYF. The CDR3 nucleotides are TGTGCCAGCAGTGAGGACAGGGCCCCCGAGCAGTACTTC.

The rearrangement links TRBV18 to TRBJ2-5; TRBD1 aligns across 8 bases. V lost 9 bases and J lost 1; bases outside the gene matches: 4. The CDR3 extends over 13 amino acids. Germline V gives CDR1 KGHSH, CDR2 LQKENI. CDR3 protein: CARDRVGQETQYF. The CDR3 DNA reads TGTGCCAGGGACAGGGTGGGCCAAGAGACCCAGTACTTC.

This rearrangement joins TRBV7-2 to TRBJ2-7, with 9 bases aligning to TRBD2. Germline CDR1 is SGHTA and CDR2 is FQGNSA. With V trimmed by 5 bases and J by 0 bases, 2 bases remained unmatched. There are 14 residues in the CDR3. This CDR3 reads CASSLSGSSYEQYF. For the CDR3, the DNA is TGTGCCAGCAGCCTTAGCGGGAGCTCCTACGAGCAGTACTTC.

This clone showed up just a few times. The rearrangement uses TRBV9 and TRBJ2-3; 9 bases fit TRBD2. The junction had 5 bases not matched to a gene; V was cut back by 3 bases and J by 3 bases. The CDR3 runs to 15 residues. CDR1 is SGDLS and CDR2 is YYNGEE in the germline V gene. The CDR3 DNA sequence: TGTGCCAGCAGCGCAGGACTAGCGAGAACAGATACGCAGTATTTT. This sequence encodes CASSAGLARTDTQYF.

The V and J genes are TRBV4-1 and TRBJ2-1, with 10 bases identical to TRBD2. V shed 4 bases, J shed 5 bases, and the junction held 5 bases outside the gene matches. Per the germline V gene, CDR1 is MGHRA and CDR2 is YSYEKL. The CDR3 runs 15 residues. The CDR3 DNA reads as TGCGCCAGCAGCCTCTACGGACTAGCGGACAATGAGCAGTTCTTC. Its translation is CASSLYGLADNEQFF.

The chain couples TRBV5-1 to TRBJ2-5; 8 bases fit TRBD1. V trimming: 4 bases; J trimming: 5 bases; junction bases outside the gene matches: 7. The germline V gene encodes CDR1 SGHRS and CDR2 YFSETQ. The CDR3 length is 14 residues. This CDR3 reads CASSPRTGKETQYF. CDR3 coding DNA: TGCGCCAGCAGCCCCAGGACAGGGAAGGAGACCCAGTACTTC.

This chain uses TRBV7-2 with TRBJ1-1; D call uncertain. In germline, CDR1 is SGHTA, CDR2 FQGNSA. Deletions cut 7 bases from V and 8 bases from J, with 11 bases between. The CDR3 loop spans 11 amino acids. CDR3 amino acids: CASTFMSEAFF. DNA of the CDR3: TGTGCCAGCACCTTTATGTCCGAAGCTTTCTTT.

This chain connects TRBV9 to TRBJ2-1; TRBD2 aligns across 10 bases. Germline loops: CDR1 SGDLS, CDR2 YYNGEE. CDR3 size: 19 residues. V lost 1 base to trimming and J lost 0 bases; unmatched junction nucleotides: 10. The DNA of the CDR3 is TGTGCCAGCAGCGTATCGTTAGCGGGAGGTCCCAGCTCCTACAATGAGCAGTTCTTC. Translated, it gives CASSVSLAGGPSSYNEQFF.

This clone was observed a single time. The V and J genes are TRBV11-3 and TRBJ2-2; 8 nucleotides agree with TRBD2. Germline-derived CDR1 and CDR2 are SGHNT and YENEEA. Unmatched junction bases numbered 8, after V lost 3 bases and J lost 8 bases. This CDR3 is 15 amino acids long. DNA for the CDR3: TGTGCCAGCAGCTTCGGGCTAGCGGGTACGGGGGAGCTGTTTTTT. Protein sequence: CASSFGLAGTGELFF.

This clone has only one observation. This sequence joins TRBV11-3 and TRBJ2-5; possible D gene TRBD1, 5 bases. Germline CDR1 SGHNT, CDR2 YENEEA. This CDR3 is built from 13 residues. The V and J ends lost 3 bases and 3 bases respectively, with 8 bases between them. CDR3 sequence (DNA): TGTGCCAGCAGCTTTAAGGGGAAAGAGACCCAGTACTTC. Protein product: CASSFKGKETQYF.